Listed below are T cell receptor beta chains from one sample, sequenced in a study of cytomegalovirus exposure and HLA in healthy donors. Sequencing was performed with immunoSEQ multiplex PCR; in TCRdb, only in-frame clones are kept and a portion is missing. In the table there are under 95,000 clones, nearly 95% of which are singletons. Source material: PBMCs. The origin of the receptors is a woman between 18 and 29 years old in good health and CMV-seronegative. CDR3s leave out the opening cysteine and the closing phenylalanine or tryptophan. D genes are given only for firm matches.

D gene: TRBD1
V gene: TRBV10-3
J gene: TRBJ2-7
CDR3 protein: AISESGTGGHEQY

D gene: NA
V gene: TRBV19
J gene: TRBJ2-7
CDR3 protein: ASSIDSPYEQY

D gene: TRBD2
V gene: TRBV27
J gene: TRBJ2-4
CDR3 protein: ASSPLAGLAKNIQY

D gene: TRBD1
V gene: TRBV6-4
J gene: TRBJ2-7
CDR3 protein: ASSDFGTRTGKNYEQY

D gene: NA
V gene: TRBV28
J gene: TRBJ2-6
CDR3 protein: ASSHQISGANVLT

D gene: NA
V gene: TRBV14
J gene: TRBJ2-1
CDR3 protein: ASSQDLVTGSYNEQF

D gene: TRBD2
V gene: TRBV2
J gene: TRBJ2-7
CDR3 protein: ASSEAPFLLAGGIYEQY

D gene: TRBD2
V gene: TRBV7-8
J gene: TRBJ2-5
CDR3 protein: ASSFPTSLGETQY

D gene: NA
V gene: TRBV5-6
J gene: TRBJ2-7
CDR3 protein: ASSLSGNGDYEQY

D gene: TRBD1
V gene: TRBV4-1
J gene: TRBJ1-3
CDR3 protein: ASSQDFGTDTGNTIY

D gene: NA
V gene: TRBV11-3
J gene: TRBJ2-3
CDR3 protein: ASSHRGAGRLDTQY

D gene: TRBD1
V gene: TRBV5-1
J gene: TRBJ1-4
CDR3 protein: ASSLELQGAGFANEKLF

D gene: NA
V gene: TRBV28
J gene: TRBJ2-7
CDR3 protein: ASSLSSSSYEQY

D gene: NA
V gene: TRBV19
J gene: TRBJ2-5
CDR3 protein: ATSITGQETQY

D gene: NA
V gene: TRBV9
J gene: TRBJ2-2
CDR3 protein: ASSPHPSNTGELF

D gene: TRBD2
V gene: TRBV27
J gene: TRBJ2-2
CDR3 protein: ASRGPGLAGNTGELF

D gene: NA
V gene: TRBV28
J gene: TRBJ2-7
CDR3 protein: ASSLSQAYEQY

D gene: TRBD2
V gene: TRBV5-1
J gene: TRBJ2-3
CDR3 protein: ASLPGLAGDTDTQY

D gene: TRBD1
V gene: TRBV6-5
J gene: TRBJ2-5
CDR3 protein: ASSYTGVGTQY

D gene: NA
V gene: TRBV4-3
J gene: TRBJ2-7
CDR3 protein: ASSQETQDSSYEQY

D gene: NA
V gene: TRBV6-1
J gene: TRBJ1-1
CDR3 protein: ASSGLAYVAF

D gene: TRBD2
V gene: TRBV28
J gene: TRBJ2-5
CDR3 protein: ASSSLGLAETQY